This T cell receptor beta chain comes out of a study of breast tumors, draining lymph nodes, adjacent tissues. V lost 5 bases to trimming and J lost 2 bases, with 23 bases between them. Germline values: CDR1 MNHEY, CDR2 SVGEGT. The CDR3 is 18 amino acids. From the multiplex PCR reads, TCRdb called clonotypes with MiXCR, one entry per CDR3 protein. Among approximately 180,000 distinct CDR3 sequences listed, about 34% were seen once. Breast cancer patients provided tissue from their axillary draining lymph nodes. The chain links TRBV6-2 or TRBV6-3 to TRBJ2-3, with D unclear. The TCR originated in a female donor with breast cancer. Some clones in this sample may be carry-over from other donors' samples. Specimen: axillary lymph node tissue. CDR3 residues: CASSRRGLASLNTDTQYF. For the CDR3, the DNA is TGTGCCAGCAGTCGACGAGGCTTAGCAAGCTTAAACACAGATACGCAGTATTTT.